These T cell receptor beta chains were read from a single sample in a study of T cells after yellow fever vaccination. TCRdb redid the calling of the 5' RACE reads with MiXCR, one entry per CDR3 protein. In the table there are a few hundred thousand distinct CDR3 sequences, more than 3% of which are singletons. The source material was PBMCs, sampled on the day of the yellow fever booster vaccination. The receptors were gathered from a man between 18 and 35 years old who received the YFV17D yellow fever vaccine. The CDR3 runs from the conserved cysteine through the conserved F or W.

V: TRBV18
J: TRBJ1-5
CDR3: CASSPIGTGLYSNQPQHF

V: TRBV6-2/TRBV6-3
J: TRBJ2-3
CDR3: CASSATGIGSDTQYF

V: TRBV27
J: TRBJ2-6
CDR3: CASSPDRAGANVLTF

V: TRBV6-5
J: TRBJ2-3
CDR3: CASGRVTDTQYF

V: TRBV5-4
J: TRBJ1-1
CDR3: CASTLGGLLNTEAFF

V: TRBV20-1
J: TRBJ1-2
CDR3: CSASDPGKDYGYTF

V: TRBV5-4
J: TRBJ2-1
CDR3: CASSGGTYSYNEQFF

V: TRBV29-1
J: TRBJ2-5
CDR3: CSADREQETQYF

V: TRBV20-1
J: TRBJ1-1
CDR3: CSARVQGRAEAFF

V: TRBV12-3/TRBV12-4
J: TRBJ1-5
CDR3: CASSFQYQPQHF

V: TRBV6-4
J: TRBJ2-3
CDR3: CASSDSASATDTQYF

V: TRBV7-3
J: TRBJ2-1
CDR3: CASSLSSTYNEQFF

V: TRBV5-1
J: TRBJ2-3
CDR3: CASSLALGQATDTQYF

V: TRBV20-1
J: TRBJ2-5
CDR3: CSAQVGLAGLQETQYF

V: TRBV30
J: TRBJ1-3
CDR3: CACGDSGNTIYF

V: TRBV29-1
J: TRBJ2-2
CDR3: CSVRRTGELFF

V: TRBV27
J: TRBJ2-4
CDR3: CASSSDWRAKNIQYF

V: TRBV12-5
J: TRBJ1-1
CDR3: CASGLVLRKDSNTEAFF

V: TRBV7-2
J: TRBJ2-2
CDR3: CASSTYGGAGSGELFF